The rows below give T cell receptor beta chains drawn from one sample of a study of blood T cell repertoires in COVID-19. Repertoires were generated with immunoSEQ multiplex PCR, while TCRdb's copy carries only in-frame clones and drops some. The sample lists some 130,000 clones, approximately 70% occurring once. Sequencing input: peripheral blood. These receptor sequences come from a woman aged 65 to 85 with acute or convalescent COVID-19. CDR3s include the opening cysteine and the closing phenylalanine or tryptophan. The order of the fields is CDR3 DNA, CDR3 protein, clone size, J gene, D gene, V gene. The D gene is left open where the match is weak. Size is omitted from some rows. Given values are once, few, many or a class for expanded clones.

TGTGCCAGCAGGTTACAGGGGGCGAACACCGGGGAGCTGTTTTTT CASRLQGANTGELFF few TRBJ2-2 TRBD1 TRBV7-2
TGTGCCAGCAGGGAGGCGCGGGGTGAAAACACTGAAGCTTTCTTT CASREARGENTEAFF - TRBJ1-1 - TRBV28
TGCGCCAGCAGCCAAGTAGAGGGTAACCACTATGGCTACACCTTC CASSQVEGNHYGYTF - TRBJ1-2 - TRBV4-1
TGTGCCAGCAGCTCGTCGGGTTGGTCGGAACACTATGGCTACACCTTC CASSSSGWSEHYGYTF - TRBJ1-2 - TRBV7-2
TGTGCCAGTAGTATAATAAGTGCCGGCGGATACAATGAGCAGTTCTTC CASSIISAGGYNEQFF - TRBJ2-1 - TRBV19
TGCGCCAGCAGCCGGGCCGGACAGGGGAACACCGGGGAGCTGTTTTTT CASSRAGQGNTGELFF - TRBJ2-2 TRBD1 TRBV4-3
TGTGCCAGCAGCGGCGAAGGTGGGCCCCATGAGACCCAGTACTTC CASSGEGGPHETQYF - TRBJ2-5 - TRBV7-9
TGTGCCAGCAGCCGTGGACAGGAGAGATACAATGAGCAGTTCTTC CASSRGQERYNEQFF - TRBJ2-1 TRBD1 TRBV6-6
TGTGCCAGCAGTTACTCCCCCTTGGCTCCCGGGGAGCTGTTTTTT CASSYSPLAPGELFF - TRBJ2-2 - TRBV6-6
TGTGCCAGCAGCCAAGACCCCCCCGGGACTAGGTACAATGAGCAGTTCTTC CASSQDPPGTRYNEQFF - TRBJ2-1 TRBD2 TRBV3-1/TRBV3-2
TGTGCCAGCAGTTACAACGACAGGTCTGGTGGCTACACCTTC CASSYNDRSGGYTF - TRBJ1-2 - TRBV6-6
TGTGCCAGCAGTTTACCGACAGGGAAGAGCTCCTATAATTCACCCCTCCACTTT CASSLPTGKSSYNSPLHF - TRBJ1-6 TRBD1 TRBV28
TGTGCCAGCTCGCCTAGCGGGGGGGCGAGGAACACCGGGGAGCTGTTTTTT CASSPSGGARNTGELFF - TRBJ2-2 TRBD2 TRBV18
TGCGCCAGCAGCTTGGGGACTAGTCTTAATGAGCAGTTCTTC CASSLGTSLNEQFF - TRBJ2-1 TRBD2 TRBV5-1
TGTGCCAGCAGTCGAGATTCACCCTCAACTAATGAAAAACTGTTTTTT CASSRDSPSTNEKLFF - TRBJ1-4 - TRBV2
TGTGCCATCAGTTCCGGACAGGGGGCCTACGAGCAGTACTTC CAISSGQGAYEQYF - TRBJ2-7 TRBD1 TRBV10-3
TGTGCCAGCAGCTTAGCACTAGCGGGGACCACCAGGGAGCTGTTTTTT CASSLALAGTTRELFF - TRBJ2-2 TRBD2 TRBV7-8
TGTGCCAGCAGCTCCCGGTTAAGGACAGGGACTTATGGCTACACCTTC CASSSRLRTGTYGYTF many TRBJ1-2 TRBD1 TRBV5-5
TGTGCCAGCAGTGACAGACAGGGTGTAGCTAATTCACCCCTCCACTTT CASSDRQGVANSPLHF - TRBJ1-6 TRBD1 TRBV25-1
TGTGCCAGTAGTCGACAGGGAAACTATAATTCACCCCTCCACTTT CASSRQGNYNSPLHF - TRBJ1-6 TRBD1 TRBV19
TGTGCCAGCAGTCCAGACAGCAACCGGGGCTACACCTTC CASSPDSNRGYTF few TRBJ1-2 - TRBV12-3/TRBV12-4
TGTGCCAGCCGAGGACACTTCTATGGCTACACCTTC CASRGHFYGYTF - TRBJ1-2 - TRBV12-3/TRBV12-4
TGTGCCAGCAGCTCCCCGGGAGAGTACTACGAGCAGTACTTC CASSSPGEYYEQYF - TRBJ2-7 - TRBV11-2
TGTGCCAGTAGCCCTGGACTTGCTACCGGGGAGCTGTTTTTT CASSPGLATGELFF - TRBJ2-2 - TRBV19
TGTGCCAGCAGTCCCCAAGGGGCAGGCCAAGAGACCCAGTACTTC CASSPQGAGQETQYF - TRBJ2-5 - TRBV25-1
TGTGCCAGCAGCGCTGGGGAGGGTTCCGGCACAGATACGCAGTATTTT CASSAGEGSGTDTQYF once TRBJ2-3 TRBD2 TRBV9
TGCAGCGTTGGACTAGCAGTGAGCAATGAGCAGTTCTTC CSVGLAVSNEQFF - TRBJ2-1 TRBD2 TRBV29-1
TGTGCCAGCAGCCAGGACAGGTTGCGCTACACCTTC CASSQDRLRYTF once TRBJ1-2 TRBD1 TRBV16
TGTGCCAGCAGTTACGTCACCCCGGGGACCGGGGAGCTGTTTTTT CASSYVTPGTGELFF - TRBJ2-2 - TRBV6-5
TGTGCCAGTAGTATTGCCGGGACAACTGGAAACACCATATATTTT CASSIAGTTGNTIYF once TRBJ1-3 - TRBV19
TGTGCCAGCAGGGGGCAGAAAAACACTGAAGCTTTCTTT CASRGQKNTEAFF - TRBJ1-1 - TRBV28
TGTGCCAGCAGTTTGGGGACAGGATCTGGCTACACCTTC CASSLGTGSGYTF - TRBJ1-2 TRBD1 TRBV12-3/TRBV12-4
TGTGCCAGCAGCTTAGATACCGTAGCGGAGCAGTTCTTC CASSLDTVAEQFF few TRBJ2-1 - TRBV11-2
TGTGCCAGCAGCCAAGGACCCCTAGGGGGAGAGACCCAGTACTTC CASSQGPLGGETQYF - TRBJ2-5 - TRBV3-1/TRBV3-2
TGTGCCAGCAAGCGAGCGGGGAGGGGCACAGATACGCAGTATTTT CASKRAGRGTDTQYF - TRBJ2-3 TRBD2 TRBV2
TGTGCCAGCAGCCCGGGGATAGCCACTGAAGCTTTCTTT CASSPGIATEAFF - TRBJ1-1 - TRBV7-9
TGTGCCAGCAGTCTAATGGGACAGGGGACTGAAGCTTTCTTT CASSLMGQGTEAFF - TRBJ1-1 TRBD1 TRBV6-5
TGTGCCAGCAGCGGACGAGCGGGAGTGGGTCGTGAGCAGTTCTTC CASSGRAGVGREQFF few TRBJ2-1 TRBD2 TRBV9
TGTGCCAGTCGGGACAGGGGGCCCCTCGGCTACACCTTC CASRDRGPLGYTF - TRBJ1-2 TRBD1 TRBV2
TGTGCCAGCAGCGTCACGGGACAACCCTACGAGCAGTACTTC CASSVTGQPYEQYF - TRBJ2-7 - TRBV9
TGTGCCAGCAGTGAAGGGAGATCCCCGAACACCGGGGAGCTGTTTTTT CASSEGRSPNTGELFF - TRBJ2-2 - TRBV2
TGTGCCAGCAGCTTAGGAAAACAAAGCGAGCAGTACTTC CASSLGKQSEQYF - TRBJ2-7 - TRBV7-2
TGTGCCAGCAGCTCATTAGCGGGGGCTAACACCGGGGAGCTGTTTTTT CASSSLAGANTGELFF - TRBJ2-2 TRBD2 TRBV7-8
TGCAGCGCTATGGGACAGGGGGCCTACGAGCAGTACTTC CSAMGQGAYEQYF - TRBJ2-7 TRBD1 TRBV29-1